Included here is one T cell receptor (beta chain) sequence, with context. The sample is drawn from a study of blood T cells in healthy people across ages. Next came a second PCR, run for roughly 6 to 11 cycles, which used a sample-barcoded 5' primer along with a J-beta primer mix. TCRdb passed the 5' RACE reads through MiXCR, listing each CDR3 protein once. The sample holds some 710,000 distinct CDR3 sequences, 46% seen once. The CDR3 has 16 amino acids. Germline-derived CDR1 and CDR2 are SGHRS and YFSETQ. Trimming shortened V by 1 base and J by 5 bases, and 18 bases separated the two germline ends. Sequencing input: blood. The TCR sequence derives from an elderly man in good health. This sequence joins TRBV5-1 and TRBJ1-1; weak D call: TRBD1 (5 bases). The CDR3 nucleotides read TGCGCCAGCAGCTTGAACCACGAGGGGTTTTTTACTGAAGCTTTCTTT. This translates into CASSLNHEGFFTEAFF.